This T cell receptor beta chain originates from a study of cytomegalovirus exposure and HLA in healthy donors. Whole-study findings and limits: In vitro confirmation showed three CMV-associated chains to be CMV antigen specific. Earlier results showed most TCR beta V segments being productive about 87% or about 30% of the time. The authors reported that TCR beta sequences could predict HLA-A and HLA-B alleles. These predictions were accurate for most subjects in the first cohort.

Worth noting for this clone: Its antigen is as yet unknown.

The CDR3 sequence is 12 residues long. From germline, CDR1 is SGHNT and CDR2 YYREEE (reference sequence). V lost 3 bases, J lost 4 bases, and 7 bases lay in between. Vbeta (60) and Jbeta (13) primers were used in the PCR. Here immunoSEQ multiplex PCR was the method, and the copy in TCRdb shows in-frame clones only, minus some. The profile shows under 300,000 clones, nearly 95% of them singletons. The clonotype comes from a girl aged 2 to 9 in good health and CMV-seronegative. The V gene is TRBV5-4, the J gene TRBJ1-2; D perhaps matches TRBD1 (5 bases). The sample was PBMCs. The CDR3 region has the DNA TGTGCCAGCAGCTCGACAGCCTATGGCTACACCTTC. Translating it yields CASSSTAYGYTF.